The clone carrying this T cell receptor (beta chain) has more than one count but fewer than ten. The sample is drawn from a study of T cells in Graves' hyperthyroidism and ophthalmopathy. The CDR3 sequence is 18 residues long. J was trimmed by 1 base and V by 10 bases; bases with no gene match: 14. CDR1 is WSHSY, CDR2 SAAADI, per germline. Regions amplified from RNA transcripts were the TCR beta CDR3 regions. During a first-round RT-PCR of the TCR CDR3, the HTBI primer set was used. From the multiplex PCR reads, TCRdb called clonotypes with MiXCR, one entry per CDR3 protein. Counted here are under 350,000 distinct CDR3 sequences, around 15% occurring once; the ten biggest clones make up 34%.

V and J are TRBV10-2 and TRBJ2-1; the match to TRBD1 covers 12 bases. Material: blood. This TCR was sampled from a woman between 35 and 50 years old with Graves' ophthalmopathy. The CDR3 DNA reads TGCGCCACCTCGAGGGGACAGGGGGCGAGTGAATCCTACAATGAGCAGTTCTTC. Translating gives CATSRGQGASESYNEQFF.